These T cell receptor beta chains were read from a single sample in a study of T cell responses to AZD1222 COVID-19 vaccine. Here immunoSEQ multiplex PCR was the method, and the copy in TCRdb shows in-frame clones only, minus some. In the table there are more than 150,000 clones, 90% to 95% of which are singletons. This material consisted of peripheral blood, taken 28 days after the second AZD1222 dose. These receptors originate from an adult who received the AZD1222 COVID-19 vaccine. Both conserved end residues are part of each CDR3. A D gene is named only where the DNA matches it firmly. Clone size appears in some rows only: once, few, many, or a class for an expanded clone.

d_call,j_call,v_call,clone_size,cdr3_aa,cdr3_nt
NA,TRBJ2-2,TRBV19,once,CASSIDRDSAGELFF,TGTGCCAGTAGTATAGACAGGGATTCGGCCGGGGAGCTGTTTTTT
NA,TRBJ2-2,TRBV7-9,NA,CASSSTGVTENTGELFF,TGTGCCAGCAGCTCAACGGGAGTGACAGAGAACACCGGGGAGCTGTTTTTT
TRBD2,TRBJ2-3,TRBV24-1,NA,CATSDIPGLAGAADTQYF,TGTGCCACCAGTGATATTCCCGGACTAGCGGGAGCAGCGGATACGCAGTATTTT
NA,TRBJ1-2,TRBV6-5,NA,CASSYFLDYGYTF,TGTGCCAGCAGTTACTTCTTGGACTATGGCTACACCTTC
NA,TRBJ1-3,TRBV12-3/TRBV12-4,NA,CASSLGGNTIYF,TGTGCCAGCAGTTTAGGTGGAAACACCATATATTTT
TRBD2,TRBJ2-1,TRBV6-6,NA,CASSPRTSGSYYNEQFF,TGTGCCAGCAGTCCCCGGACTAGCGGGAGCTACTACAATGAGCAGTTCTTC
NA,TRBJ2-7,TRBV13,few,CASSLFYEQYF,TGTGCCAGCAGCTTATTCTACGAGCAGTACTTC
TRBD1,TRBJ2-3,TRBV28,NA,CASSPRTGALVRYTQYF,TGTGCCAGCAGTCCCAGGACAGGGGCCCTCGTCAGGTATACGCAGTATTTT
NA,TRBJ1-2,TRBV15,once,CATSRSPSYGYTF,TGTGCCACCTCTCGATCCCCCTCCTATGGCTACACCTTC
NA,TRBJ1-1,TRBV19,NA,CASSIGSNTEAFF,TGTGCCAGTAGTATTGGCTCGAACACTGAAGCTTTCTTT
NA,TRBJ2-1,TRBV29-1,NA,CSVPRMGYNEQFF,TGCAGCGTTCCCAGGATGGGGTACAATGAGCAGTTCTTC
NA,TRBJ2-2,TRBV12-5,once,CASAYGSMGNTGELFF,TGTGCTAGTGCCTATGGCAGCATGGGGAACACCGGGGAGCTGTTTTTT
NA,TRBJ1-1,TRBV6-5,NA,CASRSLWANTEAFF,TGTGCCAGCCGTAGCCTTTGGGCGAACACTGAAGCTTTCTTT
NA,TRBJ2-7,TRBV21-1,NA,CASSRDLNNTSGRASYEQYF,TGTGCCAGCAGCAGAGATCTTAATAATACCAGCGGGAGGGCCTCCTACGAGCAGTACTTC
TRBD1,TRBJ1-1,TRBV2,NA,CASSVDRDMNTEAFF,TGTGCCAGCAGTGTAGACAGGGATATGAACACTGAAGCTTTCTTT
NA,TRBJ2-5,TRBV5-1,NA,CASSKVQETQYF,TGCGCCAGCTCTAAGGTACAAGAGACCCAGTACTTC